The sequence of this TCR beta chain was determined in a study of shared clonotypes between healthy human individuals (dated by TCRdb to about 2020). Turning to the overall study: Two women and a few men aged 18 to 49 years were included in the cohort. To increase sequencing depth and limit assay-specific biases, different laboratories used diverse techniques to prepare libraries and sequence TCR repertoires. To estimate repertoire size and how much clonotype sharing occurs between individuals, the study deeply sequenced the blood TCR repertoires of roughly 5 healthy adults. For each donor, CD4 naive and CD4 memory were each given three plates, CD8 naive was given two plates, and CD8 memory was given one plate. Per donor, leukapheresis produced somewhere between about 0.85 and 10 billion PBMCs.

For this clone: The target of this receptor is not known. Per-base qualities were not stored, and no clone one base away is much larger.

CD8 naive samples were CD45RO-negative cells positively selected for CCR7, giving a CD45RA+CCR7+ population that excluded TemRA cells. The donors were healthy, HIV-negative adults with no recently reported acute infections or vaccinations. All donors were Caucasian adults living in Nashville, Tennessee, USA. Blood was obtained by leukapheresis, after which PBMCs were separated by Ficoll-Histopaque density gradient centrifugation and cryopreserved in liquid nitrogen vapor phase. Analytical flow cytometry was used to check the purity and quantity of every magnetically sorted T cell population. Genomic DNA was isolated from every sorted fraction and measured by UV absorbance on a Nanodrop 2000c. Using the deep immunoSEQ assay, multiplex PCR amplified TCR CDR3 regions from genomic DNA. Extracted genomic DNA from each cell subset was distributed evenly across all wells of several immunoSEQ 96-well plates, and each plate was treated as a replicate. For sorted subsets, each replicate PCR was loaded with about 0.2 ug genomic DNA, equivalent to about 33,000 T cell genomes. Purified libraries were measured with a Qubit 3.0 fluorometer, size-checked on a Bioanalyzer 2100, and measured again with the KAPA Library Quantification kit. Every immunoSEQ 96-well plate was sequenced on a dedicated single-read 150-cycle Illumina NextSeq 550 flow cell. Per the authors' processing: Because the immunoSEQ output included only junctional sequences and no quality scores, the filtering could not be the same as the filtering used for full-length reads. To assign V/J genes and CDR3, sequences were annotated using PyIR, a Python wrapper for IgBLAST v1.9, with IMGT germline references. Any read was removed if the V/J assignment was weak (E-value above 1e-6), the CDR3 was missing, or the read contained stop codons, out-of-frame junctions, or ambiguous translated residues. V3J clonotypes were defined by identical inferred V gene, J gene, and CDR3 amino acid sequence. To compute the percentage overlap between repertoires, the number of shared unique clonotypes was divided by the size of the smaller repertoire. Richness of each repertoire was evaluated using RTK rarefaction, the Chao1 estimator, and Recon v2.1 estimates of unobserved clonotypes. Generation probabilities were computed with OLGA for all TCRbeta clonotypes obtained by the gDNA method from a few donors. Drawn from immuneACCESS, this table holds only the in-frame rearrangements with V and J called that TCRdb kept. Clones are partly lost; checked studies trace under half to an unresolved V gene and leave the rest unexplained. The V and J calls and clone size were taken over from that table, and D and trimming were inferred from the DNA. For this sample the table gives about 2 million clones, of which 85% to 95% were detected only once. The ten largest clones capture around 1.2% of the sample.

The V end gives up 7 bases and the J end 6 bases, leaving 10 bases in the junction not matched to a gene. The CDR3 measures 14 amino acids from cysteine to phenylalanine. The only DNA kept is the CDR3, 42 bases in frame from the first base. The germline V gene (reference sequence) supplies CDR1 MNHEY and CDR2 SMNVEV. Study-wide findings and limitations: Pairwise subsampling indicated that sequencing depth was expected to affect the degree of clonotype sharing among donors. Incomplete sequencing was indicated by rarefaction of sorted-subset datasets, despite the large sequencing depth. Only blood was sampled, and tissue TCR repertoires likely differ from those in blood. Naive subsets generally had larger estimated clonotype richness than memory subsets. Across a few donors, roughly 5.4% of naive CD4, approximately 3.5% of naive CD8, roughly 2.2% of memory CD4, and approximately 0.4% of memory CD8 clonotypes were shared. Because the study included only a small number of donors, the genetic and exposure-history diversity represented was limited. Compared with non-shared clonotypes, the clonotypes found in all four sorted-subset donors had higher generation probabilities.

Input material: naive CD8+ T cells sorted from blood. What the cell subset or site label conveys for this sample: CD45RA+CCR7+. The clonotype comes from a man aged 18-30 years in good health. Recombination joined TRBV27 with TRBJ2-7; TRBD2 matches 9 bases in the middle. CDR3 region: CASISLAGGPEQYF. The DNA sequence reads TGTGCCAGCATCTCTCTCGCGGGGGGGCCCGAGCAGTACTTC.